This T cell receptor (beta chain) was sequenced during a study of blood T cell repertoires in COVID-19. Study context: Nucleic acid was either cDNA or gDNA, and it came from T cells, B-cell-depleted T cells, or PBMCs.

Profiling relied on immunoSEQ multiplex PCR, and the TCRdb table lists in-frame clones only, not all of them. Seen here are fewer than 200,000 clones, approximately 85% observed once, and the top ten hold around 10%. Germline CDR1 and CDR2: MNHEY and SVGAGI. The CDR3 totals 15 residues. Unmatched junction bases numbered 7, after V lost 5 bases and J lost 1 base. The clonotype originates from a woman aged 80 or over with acute or convalescent COVID-19. The sequenced material came from peripheral blood. The rearrangement uses TRBV6-5 and TRBJ2-5; 7 bases agree with TRBD1. In DNA, the CDR3 is TGTGCCAGCAGTCCGGGACAGACTCCCCAAGAGACCCAGTACTTC. Translated, it gives CASSPGQTPQETQYF.